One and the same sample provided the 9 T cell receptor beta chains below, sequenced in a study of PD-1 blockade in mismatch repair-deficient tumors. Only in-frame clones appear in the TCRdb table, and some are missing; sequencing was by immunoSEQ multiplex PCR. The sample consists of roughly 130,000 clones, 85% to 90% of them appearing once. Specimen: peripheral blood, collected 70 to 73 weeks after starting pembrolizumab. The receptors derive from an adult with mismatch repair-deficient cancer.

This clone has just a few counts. As DNA, the CDR3 is TGTGCCAGTAGAGGGTATGCTACGACTAATGAAAAACTGTTTTTT. Amino acid sequence: CASRGYATTNEKLFF. The chain employs TRBV19 and TRBJ1-4; D not resolved. The ends were cut back, 6 bases at V and 2 bases at J, with 13 bases in the middle. The CDR3 runs to 15 residues. Germline V CDR1 and CDR2: LNHDA, SQIVND (reference sequence).

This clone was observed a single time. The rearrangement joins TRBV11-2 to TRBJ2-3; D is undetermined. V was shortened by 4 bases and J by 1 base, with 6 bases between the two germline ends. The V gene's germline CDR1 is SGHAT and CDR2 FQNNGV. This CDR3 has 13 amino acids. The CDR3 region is CASSSPRTDTQYF. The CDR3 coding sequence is TGTGCCAGCAGCTCCCCGCGCACAGATACGCAGTATTTT.

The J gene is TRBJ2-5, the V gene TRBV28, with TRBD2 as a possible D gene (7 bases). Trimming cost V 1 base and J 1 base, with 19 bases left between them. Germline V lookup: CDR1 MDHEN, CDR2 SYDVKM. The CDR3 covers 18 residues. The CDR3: CASSLLVGRGGGQETQYF. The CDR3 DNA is TGTGCCAGCAGTTTATTGGTGGGTAGGGGAGGGGGCCAAGAGACCCAGTACTTC.

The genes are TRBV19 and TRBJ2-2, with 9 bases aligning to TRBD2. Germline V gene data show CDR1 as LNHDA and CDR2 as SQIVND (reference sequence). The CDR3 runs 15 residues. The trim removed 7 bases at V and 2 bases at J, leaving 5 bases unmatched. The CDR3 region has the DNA TGTGCCAGTACCCTAGCGGGGACTAACACCGGGGAGCTGTTTTTT. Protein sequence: CASTLAGTNTGELFF.

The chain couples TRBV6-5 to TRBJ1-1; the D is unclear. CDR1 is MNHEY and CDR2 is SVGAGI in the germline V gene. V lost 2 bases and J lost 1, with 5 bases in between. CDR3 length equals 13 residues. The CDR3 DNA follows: TGTGCCAGCAGTTACCCGGGGAACACTGAAGCTTTCTTT. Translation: CASSYPGNTEAFF.

CDR3 sequence: CASSLGTGTNYGYTF. The CDR3 nucleotides are TGTGCCAGCAGCTTAGGGACAGGAACCAACTATGGCTACACCTTC. J is TRBJ1-2 and V is TRBV11-2; 7 nucleotides align to TRBD1. This CDR3 has 15 residues. The germline V gene has CDR1 SGHAT and CDR2 FQNNGV. Unmatched junction bases numbered 4, after V lost 1 base and J lost 2 bases.

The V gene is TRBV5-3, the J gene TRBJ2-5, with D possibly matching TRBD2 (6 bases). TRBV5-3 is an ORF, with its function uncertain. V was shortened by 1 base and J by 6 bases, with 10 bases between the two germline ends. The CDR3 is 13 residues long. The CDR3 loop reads CARSLCGIKTQYF. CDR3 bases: TGTGCCAGAAGCTTGTGCGGGATCAAGACCCAGTACTTC.

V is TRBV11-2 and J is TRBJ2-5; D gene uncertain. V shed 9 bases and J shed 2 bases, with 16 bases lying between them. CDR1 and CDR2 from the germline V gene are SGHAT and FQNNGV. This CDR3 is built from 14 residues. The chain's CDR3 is CASLGSDGQETQYF. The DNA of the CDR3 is TGTGCCAGTTTGGGCAGTGATGGGCAAGAGACCCAGTACTTC.

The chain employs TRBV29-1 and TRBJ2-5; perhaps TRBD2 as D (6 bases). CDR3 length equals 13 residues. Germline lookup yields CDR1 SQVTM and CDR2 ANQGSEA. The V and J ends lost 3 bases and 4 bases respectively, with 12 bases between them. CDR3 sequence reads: CSVEGGLGETQYF. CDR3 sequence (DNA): TGCAGCGTTGAGGGGGGTTTAGGAGAGACCCAGTACTTC.